Here is one T cell receptor (beta chain) with its context. The antigen remains unidentified. Time point in this sample: week 5, during vaccination. What each vaccine dose contained was 300 ug of mutant IDH1 20-mer peptide, accompanied by topical imiquimod. These data come from a study of a mutant IDH1 vaccine in newly diagnosed glioma. Clones were read by immunoSEQ multiplex PCR, and TCRdb kept only the in-frame ones, dropping some. The data show some 30,000 clones, about 90% seen once. Germline V gene lookup returns CDR1 SGHRS and CDR2 YFSETQ. CDR3 size: 13 residues. V lost 2 bases and J 7 bases, leaving 12 bases between the germline ends.

The chain employs TRBV5-1 and TRBJ1-1, with D hard to call. The specimen was PBMCs, collected from a glioma patient whose treatment included an IDH1 peptide vaccine. This TCR was recovered from a man aged 18 to 29 with glioma. The CDR3 DNA reads as TGCGCCAGCAGCTTTGATAGGGATCGTGAAGCTTTCTTT. This codes for CASSFDRDREAFF.